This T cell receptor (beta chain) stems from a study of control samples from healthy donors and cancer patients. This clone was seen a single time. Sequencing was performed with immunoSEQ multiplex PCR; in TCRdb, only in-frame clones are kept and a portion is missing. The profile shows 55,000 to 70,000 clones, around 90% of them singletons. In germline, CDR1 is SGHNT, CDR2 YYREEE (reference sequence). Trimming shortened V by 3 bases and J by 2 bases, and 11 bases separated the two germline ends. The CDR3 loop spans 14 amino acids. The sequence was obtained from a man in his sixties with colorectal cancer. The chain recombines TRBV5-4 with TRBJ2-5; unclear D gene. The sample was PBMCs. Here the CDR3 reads CASSSLGPQETQYF. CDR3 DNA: TGTGCCAGCAGCTCCCTCGGACCACAAGAGACCCAGTACTTC.